The 19 T cell receptor beta chains reported below all come from one sample, sequenced in a study of blood T cell repertoires in COVID-19. Here immunoSEQ multiplex PCR was the method, and the copy in TCRdb shows in-frame clones only, minus some. The sample lists some 90,000 clones, around 82% occurring once. Sequencing was carried out using peripheral blood. The receptors were gathered from a man between 70 and 80 years old with active or convalescent COVID-19.

This clone was found a few times. The chain has TRBV30 and TRBJ2-2; 9 bases line up with TRBD2. The CDR3 runs 14 residues. The junction had 6 bases not matched to a gene; V was cut back by 8 bases and J by 2 bases. Germline V gene data show CDR1 as GTSNPN and CDR2 as SVGIG (reference sequence). CDR3 DNA: TGTGCCCACAGGACTAGCGCTAACACCGGGGAGCTGTTTTTT. It translates to CAHRTSANTGELFF.

This clone was observed once. The chain carries TRBV4-1 and TRBJ2-1, with 12 bases lining up with TRBD2. This CDR3 has 16 residues. V dropped 1 base and J dropped 8; count of bases not matched to a gene: 6. Germline lookup yields CDR1 MGHRA and CDR2 YSYEKL. CDR3 DNA sequence: TGCGCCAGCAGCCAAGTCCCTAGCGGGGGGGCCCATGAGCAGTTCTTC. Translating it yields CASSQVPSGGAHEQFF.

The chain combines TRBV6-2 or TRBV6-3 with TRBJ2-1; 7 nucleotides match TRBD2. The V segment lost 5 bases and the J segment 8 bases; nucleotides outside the gene matches: 9. Germline V gives CDR1 MNHEY, CDR2 SVGEGT. The CDR3 consists of 14 residues. The CDR3 bases are TGTGCCAGCAGTCTGCCCGGGGGGAGGGATGAGCAGTTCTTC. It encodes CASSLPGGRDEQFF.

This clone has a single count. The J gene is TRBJ2-3, the V gene TRBV2; possibly TRBD1 for D (5 bases). Trimming removed 4 bases from V and 9 bases from J, with 17 bases in between. Germline loops: CDR1 SNHLY, CDR2 FYNNEI. The length of the CDR3 is 14 residues. CDR3 loop: CASSGDRTPATQYF. DNA for the CDR3: TGTGCCAGCAGTGGCGACAGAACCCCCGCGACGCAGTATTTT.

The chain has TRBV4-1 and TRBJ1-2, with D perhaps TRBD1 (5 bases). The CDR3 is 14 amino acids. CDR1 MGHRA and CDR2 YSYEKL come from the germline V gene. The V and J ends lost 0 bases and 3 bases respectively, with 8 bases between them. As DNA, the CDR3 is TGCGCCAGCAGCCAAGATAGCAGGGACTATGGCTACACCTTC. As protein: CASSQDSRDYGYTF.

The chain has TRBV11-3 and TRBJ2-1, with a tentative D call TRBD2 (7 bases). Trimming stripped 2 bases from V and 0 bases from J, with 17 bases between. Per the germline V gene, CDR1 is SGHNT and CDR2 is YENEEA. This CDR3 is 18 amino acids long. The CDR3 region has the DNA TGTGCCAGCAGCTTATCGGGATCGAGGGGGGGCTCCTACAATGAGCAGTTCTTC. The encoded protein is CASSLSGSRGGSYNEQFF.

V is TRBV9 and J is TRBJ2-5, with TRBD1 identical over 9 bases. CDR1 is SGDLS, CDR2 YYNGEE, per germline. J lost 5 bases, V lost 3 bases, and 8 bases had no gene match. The CDR3 sequence is 15 residues long. The CDR3 region has the DNA TGTGCCAGCAGCGCCCCGGGACAGGGAACGGAGACCCAGTACTTC. It yields the protein CASSAPGQGTETQYF.

For the CDR3, the DNA is TGTGCCAGCAGTTACGACAGTAGCTCTGGAAACACCATATATTTT. It is translated as CASSYDSSSGNTIYF. V and J are TRBV6-5 and TRBJ1-3; D is perhaps TRBD1 (5 bases). Trimming stripped 2 bases from V and 0 bases from J, with 8 bases between. The V gene's germline CDR1 is MNHEY and CDR2 SVGAGI. The CDR3 runs 15 residues.

The V call is TRBV4-2, the J call TRBJ1-2, with TRBD1 as a possible D gene (6 bases). Per the germline V gene, CDR1 is LGHNA and CDR2 is YNFKEQ. The CDR3 length is 14 residues. V lost 3 bases and J lost 4, with 12 bases in between. The CDR3 is CASSQGATGYGYTF. For the CDR3, the DNA is TGTGCCAGCAGCCAGGGGGCGACAGGCTATGGCTACACCTTC.

CDR3: CASSPLSNQPQHF. As DNA, the CDR3 is TGTGCCAGCAGCCCATTGAGCAATCAGCCCCAGCATTTT. V usage is TRBV6-5 and J usage is TRBJ1-5, with D uncertain. V lost 6 bases and J 1 base, leaving 7 bases between the germline ends. Germline V CDR1 and CDR2: MNHEY, SVGAGI. This CDR3 is built from 13 residues.

The chain joins TRBV7-8 to TRBJ2-3; 9 bases match TRBD1. The germline CDR1 and CDR2 sequences are SGHVS and FQNEAQ. V gave up 5 bases and J gave up 8 bases; unmatched junction bases: 2. The CDR3 is 12 residues long. The CDR3: CASSRTGVTQYF. CDR3 sequence (DNA): TGTGCCAGCAGCCGGACAGGGGTTACGCAGTATTTT. Full variable domain (remainder filled in from reference TRBV7-8 and TRBJ2-3): GAGVSQSPRYKVAKRGQDVALRCDPISGHVSLFWYQQALGQGPEFLTYFQNEAQLDKSGLPSDRFFAERPEGSVSTLKIQRTQQEDSAVYLCASSRTGVTQYFGPGTRLTVL.

The rearrangement joins TRBV30 to TRBJ2-1; D uncertain. V lost 2 bases, J lost 12 bases, and 11 bases lay in between. Germline CDR1 is GTSNPN and CDR2 is SVGIG (reference sequence). The CDR3 covers 11 residues. DNA of the CDR3: TGTGCCTGGAGTAGGAGCTTCGGGCAGTTCTTC. This gives the protein CAWSRSFGQFF.

The genes are TRBV5-5 and TRBJ2-1; 7 bases fit TRBD1. This CDR3 has 15 residues. The germline gives CDR1 SGHKS, CDR2 YYEKEE (reference sequence). The junction had 12 bases not matched to a gene; V was cut back by 6 bases and J by 6 bases. The CDR3 protein is CASTSGDSLLNEQFF. Here the CDR3 DNA reads TGTGCCAGCACTTCAGGGGACAGTCTACTCAATGAGCAGTTCTTC.

The rearrangement joins TRBV19 to TRBJ1-2, with D maybe TRBD1 (5 bases). The germline V gene encodes CDR1 LNHDA and CDR2 SQIVND (reference sequence). The CDR3 consists of 11 residues. The V and J ends lost 9 bases and 7 bases respectively, with 12 bases between them. The CDR3 sequence is CASFRDRGYTF. For the CDR3, the DNA is TGTGCCAGCTTCAGGGATCGTGGCTACACCTTC.

This clone was seen more than once but under ten times. The rearrangement uses TRBV7-9 and TRBJ2-2; D is uncertain. The CDR3 runs 14 residues. CDR1 and CDR2 (germline): SEHNR, FQNEAQ (reference sequence). V lost 5 bases, J lost 4 bases, and 11 bases lay in between. CDR3 residues: CASSPLSGTGELFF. In DNA form, the CDR3 reads TGTGCCAGCAGCCCGTTGTCCGGCACCGGGGAGCTGTTTTTT.

The chain has TRBV6-1 and TRBJ1-1, with D possibly TRBD1 on 6 matching bases. Trimming cost V 2 bases and J 9 bases, with 19 bases left between them. CDR1 is MNHNS and CDR2 is SASEGT in the germline V gene. The CDR3 sequence is 15 residues long. The CDR3 loop is CASSESPPAGDQAFF. In DNA, the CDR3 is TGTGCCAGCAGTGAATCCCCACCGGCAGGGGATCAAGCTTTCTTT.

This chain links TRBV6-5 with TRBJ2-6, with TRBD1 matching over 8 bases. V gave up 10 bases and J gave up 0 bases; unmatched junction bases: 5. Per germline, CDR1 MNHEY and CDR2 SVGAGI. The CDR3 runs to 15 residues. CDR3 in amino acids: CATLTGGSGANVLTF. The DNA of the CDR3 is TGTGCCACCTTAACAGGGGGCTCTGGGGCCAACGTCCTGACTTTC.

The genes are TRBV11-2 and TRBJ2-5; 11 bases fit TRBD1. Germline assignment: CDR1 SGHAT and CDR2 FQNNGV. The length of the CDR3 is 16 residues. J was trimmed by 5 bases and V by 1 base; bases with no gene match: 6. CDR3 coding DNA: TGTGCCAGCAGCTTAGGGTGGACAGGGGGCGGGGAGACCCAGTACTTC. This codes for CASSLGWTGGGETQYF. The full variable domain, completed using reference TRBV11-2 and TRBJ2-5, is EAGVAQSPRYKIIEKRQSVAFWCNPISGHATLYWYQQILGQGPKLLIQFQNNGVVDDSQLPKDRFSAERLKGVDSTLKIQPAKLEDSAVYLCASSLGWTGGGETQYFGPGTRLLVL.

This clone was recorded once. This rearrangement joins TRBV5-6 to TRBJ2-5; 10 positions agree with TRBD1. CDR3 size: 16 residues. Germline CDR1 reads SGHDT; CDR2 reads YYEEEE. V gave up 3 bases and J gave up 4 bases; unmatched junction bases: 9. CDR3 DNA: TGTGCCAGCAGCTCTTGGGGGACAGGGGCACGAGAGACCCAGTACTTC. Translated, it gives CASSSWGTGARETQYF.